This passage covers 17 T cell receptor beta chains from one sample sequenced in a study of blood T cell repertoires in COVID-19. TCRdb keeps only in-frame clones here, not all; method: immunoSEQ multiplex PCR. The profile shows under 300,000 clones, roughly 88% of them singletons. Sequenced input: PBMCs or T cells enriched from blood (not recorded which). The receptor source for this set is a woman aged 40 to 55 who had been exposed to COVID-19.

This chain uses TRBV5-4 with TRBJ1-1; the D gene is possibly TRBD1 (6 bases). CDR1 is SGHNT and CDR2 is YYREEE in the germline V gene (reference sequence). The germline V and J ends were trimmed by 5 bases and 4 bases, with 18 bases remaining between them. The CDR3 is made up of 15 amino acids. CDR3 sequence (DNA): TGTGCCAGCAGTATTTACAGGGATCGCGTCACTGAAGCTTTCTTT. Its translation: CASSIYRDRVTEAFF.

J is TRBJ1-2 and V is TRBV7-2, with D perhaps TRBD1 (5 bases). CDR1 is SGHTA, CDR2 FQGNSA, per germline. The CDR3 extends over 16 amino acids. The germline V and J ends were trimmed by 2 bases and 0 bases, with 13 bases remaining between them. CDR3 nucleotides: TGTGCCAGCAGCTTATGGGCAGGGCAAGCTAACTATGGCTACACCTTC. This translates into CASSLWAGQANYGYTF.

The chain recombines TRBV4-1 with TRBJ2-4; TRBD1 is a possible D gene (6 bases). Between the trimmed V and J ends, which lost 3 bases and 6 bases, there was a span of 12 bases. The germline CDR1 and CDR2 sequences are MGHRA and YSYEKL. The CDR3 consists of 14 residues. The CDR3 bases are TGCGCCAGCAGCCACACACAGGGTGGAAACATTCAGTACTTC. It is translated as CASSHTQGGNIQYF.

The chain carries TRBV7-2 and TRBJ2-7, with D possibly matching TRBD2 (5 bases). The ends were cut back, 6 bases at V and 0 bases at J, with 15 bases in the middle. CDR1 SGHTA and CDR2 FQGNSA come from the germline V gene. The CDR3 consists of 15 residues. The CDR3 spells CASSRTGISSYEQYF. CDR3 DNA sequence: TGTGCCAGCAGTCGTACCGGGATTAGCTCCTACGAGCAGTACTTC.

The genes are TRBV7-3 and TRBJ1-5; possibly TRBD1 for D (6 bases). Germline V gene data show CDR1 as SGHTA and CDR2 as FQGTGA. The CDR3 is made up of 14 amino acids. V was shortened by 4 bases and J by 4 bases, with 11 bases between the two germline ends. CDR3 sequence reads: CASSSGGGNQPQHF. The CDR3 DNA sequence: TGTGCCAGCAGCTCGGGGGGCGGGAATCAGCCCCAGCATTTT.

The sample holds one count of this clone. A read error may account for a junction end that differs from germline. The CDR3 loop is CASRHRDFSNQPQHF. In DNA form, the CDR3 reads TGTGCCAGCAGGCACAGGGATTTTAGCAATCAGCCCCAGCATTTT. V and J are TRBV5-1 and TRBJ1-5, with a tentative D call TRBD1 (6 bases). The CDR3 has 15 amino acids. Germline loops: CDR1 SGHRS, CDR2 YFSETQ.

This chain connects TRBV13 to TRBJ2-5; D might be TRBD1 (5 bases). Per germline, CDR1 PRHDT and CDR2 FYEKMQ (reference sequence). Trimming cost V 6 bases and J 3 bases, with 11 bases left between them. The CDR3 is made up of 13 amino acids. The CDR3 here is CASSSDSKETQYF. As DNA, the CDR3 is TGTGCCAGCAGTTCAGACAGCAAAGAGACCCAGTACTTC.

CDR3 DNA: TGTGCCAGCTCACCGGGACAGATTAGCACCGGGGAGCTGTTTTTT. Translating gives CASSPGQISTGELFF. V and J are TRBV18 and TRBJ2-2, with 7 positions matching TRBD1. The V segment lost 3 bases and the J segment 4 bases; nucleotides outside the gene matches: 5. CDR1 is KGHSH and CDR2 is LQKENI in the germline V gene. The CDR3 is 15 amino acids.

The chain recombines TRBV4-2 with TRBJ1-1, with 10 bases identical to TRBD1. V gave up 1 base and J gave up 6 bases; unmatched junction bases: 8. The CDR3 has 16 amino acids. Germline V gene sequence: CDR1 LGHNA, CDR2 YNFKEQ. The CDR3 DNA follows: TGTGCCAGCAGCCAAGTCTCGGGACAGGGGAGTTCTGAAGCTTTCTTT. Amino acids: CASSQVSGQGSSEAFF.

V usage is TRBV6-5 and J usage is TRBJ1-1; a weak D match, TRBD1 (5 bases). Trimming stripped 2 bases from V and 2 bases from J, with 12 bases between. Germline loops: CDR1 MNHEY, CDR2 SVGAGI. The CDR3 has 15 residues. CDR3 sequence reads: CASSYTPGTNTEAFF. The DNA for the CDR3 is TGTGCCAGCAGTTACACACCCGGGACTAACACTGAAGCTTTCTTT.

This clone was detected once. The V and J genes are TRBV27 and TRBJ2-7; D remains ambiguous. Germline V CDR1 and CDR2: MNHEY, SMNVEV (reference sequence). Deletions cut 0 bases from V and 3 bases from J, with 12 bases between. This CDR3 is 15 amino acids long. As DNA, the CDR3 is TGTGCCAGCAGTTTATCTATATCCCCCGTCTACGAGCAGTACTTC. Translated: CASSLSISPVYEQYF.

The sample holds a few counts of this clone. This chain links TRBV7-2 with TRBJ1-2; TRBD1 is a possible D gene (5 bases). The CDR3 is 13 amino acids. Germline values: CDR1 SGHTA, CDR2 FQGNSA. The V gene lost 4 bases and the J gene lost 9 bases, with 15 bases spanning the gap. CDR3 protein: CASSSGLPGSYTF. As DNA, the CDR3 is TGTGCCAGCAGCTCGGGACTCCCAGGAAGCTACACCTTC. The full variable domain, in which reference TRBV7-2 and TRBJ1-2 provide the parts outside the CDR3, is GAGVSQSPSNKVTEKGKDVELRCDPISGHTALYWYRQSLGQGLEFLIYFQGNSAPDKSGLPSDRFSAERTGGSVSTLTIQRTQQEDSAVYLCASSSGLPGSYTFGSGTRLTVV.

The rearrangement links TRBV18 to TRBJ2-3, with D possibly TRBD1 on 6 matching bases. Germline V CDR1 and CDR2: KGHSH, LQKENI. This CDR3 spans 15 amino acids. V lost 0 bases to trimming and J lost 4 bases, with 11 bases between them. The CDR3, as DNA: TGTGCCAGCTCACCACCGTTCCAGGGGTCAGATACGCAGTATTTT. Its translation is CASSPPFQGSDTQYF. The complete variable domain, with remaining parts taken from reference TRBV18 and TRBJ2-3, reads NAGVMQNPRHLVRRRGQEARLRCSPMKGHSHVYWYRQLPEEGLKFMVYLQKENIIDESGMPKERFSAEFPKEGPSILRIQQVVRGDSAAYFCASSPPFQGSDTQYFGPGTRLTVL.

The J gene is TRBJ2-7, the V gene TRBV6-5, with TRBD1 matching over 12 bases. The CDR3 has 15 amino acids. The V segment lost 4 bases and the J segment 4 bases; nucleotides outside the gene matches: 5. The germline CDR1 and CDR2 sequences are MNHEY and SVGAGI. The DNA for the CDR3 is TGTGCCAGCAGTTTGGGGACAGGGGGCGCGTACGAGCAGTACGTC. It encodes CASSLGTGGAYEQYV.

The chain recombines TRBV9 with TRBJ2-3; no firm D call. There are 12 residues in the CDR3. Between the trimmed V and J ends, which lost 5 bases and 2 bases, there was a span of 6 bases. Germline V gene data show CDR1 as SGDLS and CDR2 as YYNGEE. The CDR3 region is CASSPITDTQYF. The CDR3 DNA is TGTGCCAGCAGTCCTATCACAGATACGCAGTATTTT.

The chain links TRBV10-3 to TRBJ2-1, with 10 nucleotides matching TRBD2. Germline V gives CDR1 ENHRY, CDR2 SYGVKD. Losses at the gene ends were 3 bases for V and 6 bases for J; bases not matched to a gene: 20. The CDR3 covers 20 residues. CDR3 in DNA: TGTGCCATCAGTGAACCTCAGGGGGCCCAGCGGGAGGGTGTCGGCAATGAGCAGTTCTTC. Protein: CAISEPQGAQREGVGNEQFF.

The rearrangement joins TRBV4-1 to TRBJ2-7; 12 nucleotides align to TRBD1. This CDR3 contains 14 residues. V lost 4 bases and J lost 7; bases outside the gene matches: 5. Germline CDR1 is MGHRA and CDR2 is YSYEKL. The CDR3 loop is CASSRDRGLVEQYF. CDR3 nucleotide sequence: TGCGCCAGCAGCCGGGACAGGGGGCTCGTTGAGCAGTACTTC.